Listed here is a single T cell receptor (beta chain). Sequenced by immunoSEQ multiplex PCR; TCRdb stores in-frame clones only, minus some. The data hold approximately 270,000 clones, with about nine tenths observed a single time. This sample was taken from a study of blood T cell repertoires in COVID-19. The CDR3 covers 13 residues. V lost 0 bases, J lost 8 bases, and 9 bases lay in between. The germline CDR1 and CDR2 sequences are KGHDR and SFDVKD. This study enrolled people aged roughly 18 to 100 from about two dozen US geographic areas. Source material: PBMCs or T cells enriched from blood (not recorded which). The receptor's source is a human donor in a cohort exposed to, infected with or recovered from COVID-19 (not recorded which). The donor label of this sample is uncertain. The V and J genes are TRBV24-1 and TRBJ1-2; D unresolved. DNA of the CDR3: TGTGCCACCAGTGATTTGCCGGGAGGAGGCTACACCTTC. Its protein is CATSDLPGGGYTF.